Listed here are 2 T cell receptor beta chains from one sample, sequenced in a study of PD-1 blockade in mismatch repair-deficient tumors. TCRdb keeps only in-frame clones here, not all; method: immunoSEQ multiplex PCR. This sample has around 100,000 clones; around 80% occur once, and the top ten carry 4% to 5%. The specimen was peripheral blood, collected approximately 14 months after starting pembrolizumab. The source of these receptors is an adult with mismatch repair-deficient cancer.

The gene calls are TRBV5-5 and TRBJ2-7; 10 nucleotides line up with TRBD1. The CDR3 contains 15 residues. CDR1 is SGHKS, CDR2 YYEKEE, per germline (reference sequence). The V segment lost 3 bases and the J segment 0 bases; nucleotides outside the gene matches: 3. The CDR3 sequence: CASSWGQGISYEQYF. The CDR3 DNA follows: TGTGCCAGCAGCTGGGGACAGGGGATCTCCTACGAGCAGTACTTC. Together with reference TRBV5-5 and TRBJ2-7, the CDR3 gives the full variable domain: DAGVTQSPTHLIKTRGQQVTLRCSPISGHKSVSWYQQVLGQGPQFIFQYYEKEERGRGNFPDRFSARQFPNYSSELNVNALLLGDSALYLCASSWGQGISYEQYFGPGTRLTVT.

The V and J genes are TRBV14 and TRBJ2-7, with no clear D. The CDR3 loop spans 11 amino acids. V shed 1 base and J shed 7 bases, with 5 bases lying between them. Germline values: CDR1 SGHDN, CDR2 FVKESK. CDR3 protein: CASSQVEEQYF. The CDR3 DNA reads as TGTGCCAGCAGCCAAGTTGAGGAGCAGTACTTC.